This T cell receptor beta chain originates from a study of neurological immune-mediated disorders (dated 2019 in TCRdb). With regard to the full study: Among the approximately 35 multiple sclerosis patients, relapsing-remitting MS accounted for approximately 31 and secondary progressive MS accounted for 3. The study compared peripheral blood TCR-beta repertoires of HTLV-I-associated myelopathy (HAM/TSP) patients, multiple sclerosis patients and healthy controls using UMI-based sequencing. The 100 to 110 TCR-beta libraries covered PBMC samples along with longitudinal samples, technical triplicates, and paired sorted CD4+ and CD8+ T-cell subsets. Longitudinal HAM/TSP and healthy donors were sampled at 3 time-points each (roughly 3-40 month intervals). The cohort comprised 68 subjects: roughly 15 HAM/TSP patients, around 34 multiple sclerosis patients and about 20 healthy controls.

Paper-wide results and their limitations: Phylogenetic analysis grouped repertoires from 18 of 34 MS patients into a cluster of related CDR3 sequences, suggesting a possible repertoire-level signature. No clinical or MRI features were associated with the MS cluster, and the authors said that larger cohorts are needed. No identical CDR3 amino acid sequences were shared among expanded clones across subjects, suggesting private TCR-beta repertoires in all groups. TCR clonal expansion was greatest in HAM/TSP patients and smallest in MS patients, who ranked below even healthy controls.

V was cut back by 3 bases and J by 6 bases, leaving a gap of 11 bases between them. From the germline V gene, CDR1 is SGHTA and CDR2 is FQGNSA. There are 13 amino acids in the CDR3, from cysteine to phenylalanine inclusive. Left in the record is the CDR3 DNA by itself, 39 bases read in frame from the first base. In this sample, this clonotype turned up many times. What this receptor recognizes is not known. Per-base qualities were not stored, and no clone one base away is much larger. cDNA was synthesized by template-switch 5'RACE using a primer carrying a 10-nucleotide random unique molecular identifier by which each TCR transcript was tagged. Every sequencing run covered 15-18 subjects and yielded more than 170 million TCR-beta sequences. Total RNA was extracted with the RNeasy kit. Using the KAPA Real-time Library Amplification kit, TCR-beta VDJ regions were amplified with primers for the TCR constant region and the 5'RACE anchor. Sample indexes and Illumina adaptors were added in a first PCR, and a second PCR then increased library yield. After Ampure bead purification, the TCR product of roughly 650 bp was size-selected on a 2% E-gel SizeSelection system. Before pooling, libraries had their quality checked on a Bioanalyzer, their concentration measured with Qubit, and their quantity determined with the Kapa Library Quantification kit. An Illumina HiSeq 2500 sequenced the libraries paired-end 2 x 150 bp. To increase sequence diversity, roughly 23-30% phiX was spiked into each library pool. On the authors' methods: The UMI-based MiGEC pipeline processed quality-filtered reads and removed over 75% of raw TCR sequences during error correction. VDJ genes were aligned to IMGT germline references, and clonotypes were defined by unique CDR3 amino acid sequence plus V-J genes. Clonal expansion, Shannon diversity and CDR3 relatedness (CalcPairwiseDistances, ClusterSamples) were evaluated with VDJtools, and phylogenetic trees were built with CLCbio workbench. Clones with at least 8 unique UMIs were defined as expanded, with this threshold being based on coefficient-of-variation modelling across technical triplicates. Clones were called with MiXCR by TCRdb after fastp trimmed the public reads at Q25, and only in-frame beta chains were retained. Every distinct CDR3 protein forms one entry, paired with its most common genes and DNA. The authors' filters were not applied to this entry. A total of about 80,000 distinct CDR3 sequences appear in this sample, approximately 5.8% of them only once. Of the sample, over 6.5% is held by the ten largest clones.

What the time point label conveys for this sample: longitudinal time-point 2. For the unsorted PBMC libraries, 2 million PBMCs were stored in RNAlater at -80 degrees C until RNA extraction and were used to generate the libraries. Multiple sclerosis patients were enrolled in a US clinical protocol evaluating disease progression by magnetic resonance imaging. Peripheral blood underwent Ficoll-Hypaque density gradient centrifugation to isolate PBMCs, which were then cryopreserved in liquid nitrogen. The chain is assembled from TRBV7-2 and TRBJ1-2; tentative D gene TRBD1, with 5 bases matching. Sequenced sample: PBMCs. The origin of this receptor is a woman aged 55-69 years with multiple sclerosis. The DNA sequence is given as TGTGCCAGCAGCTTGAGGGGCGTGGATGGCTACACCTTC. Translated, it reads CASSLRGVDGYTF. With all but the CDR3 taken from the reference TRBV7-2 and TRBJ1-2 genes, the full variable domain is: GAGVSQSPSNKVTEKGKDVELRCDPISGHTALYWYRQSLGQGLEFLIYFQGNSAPDKSGLPSDRFSAERTGGSVSTLTIQRTQQEDSAVYLCASSLRGVDGYTFGSGTRLTVV.